This passage covers 11 T cell receptor beta chains from one sample sequenced in a study of blood T cells in healthy people across ages. Together with a sample-barcoded 5' primer, a J-beta primer mix was included in a second PCR lasting roughly 6 to 12 cycles. From the 5' RACE reads, TCRdb called clonotypes with MiXCR, one entry per CDR3 protein. The sample records about 650,000 distinct CDR3 sequences, 32% being singletons. The specimen was blood. These TCRs come from a woman of 80 years or more in good health.

The V call is TRBV7-2, the J call TRBJ1-2; 10 bases fit TRBD1. V shed 11 bases and J 4 bases; nucleotides not matched to a gene: 13. The CDR3 has 15 amino acids. Germline V gene data show CDR1 as SGHTA and CDR2 as FQGNSA. The CDR3 coding sequence is TGTGCCGGGAGACAGGGGGCTGGTACTGGCTATGGCTACACCTTC. It yields the protein CAGRQGAGTGYGYTF.

This clonotype was seen repeatedly, ten times or more. The chain combines TRBV20-1 with TRBJ1-5, with 7 bases fitting TRBD1. Germline lookup yields CDR1 DFQATT and CDR2 SNEGSKA (reference sequence). This CDR3 spans 15 amino acids. V lost 2 bases, J lost 4 bases, and 8 bases stayed unmatched. The CDR3 region is CSARSTGTVNQPQHF. Here the CDR3 DNA reads TGCAGTGCTAGATCAACCGGGACAGTTAATCAGCCCCAGCATTTT.

Many counts were recorded for this clonotype. V usage is TRBV3-1 and J usage is TRBJ2-7; D might be TRBD2 (6 bases). Trimming removed 6 bases at V and 3 bases at J, with 15 bases between. In germline, CDR1 is LGHDT, CDR2 YNNKEL (reference sequence). This CDR3 region has 14 residues. The CDR3 protein is CASSQAGGNYEQYF. The CDR3, as DNA: TGTGCCAGCAGTCAGGCCGGAGGGAACTACGAGCAGTACTTC.

The chain couples TRBV7-9 to TRBJ1-5, with TRBD1 identical over 7 bases. Germline V gene data show CDR1 as SEHNR and CDR2 as FQNEAQ (reference sequence). V dropped 5 bases and J dropped 5; count of bases not matched to a gene: 15. There are 17 residues in the CDR3. For the CDR3, the DNA is TGTGCCAGCAGCCCCCTCGTTTGGGGACAGAGGGATCAGCCCCAGCATTTT. It specifies CASSPLVWGQRDQPQHF.

The table lists this clonotype with many counts. The chain links TRBV9 to TRBJ2-3, with 9 nucleotides matching TRBD2. CDR1 is SGDLS, CDR2 YYNGEE, per germline. The V and J ends lost 4 bases and 3 bases, in that order; junction bases with no gene match: 9. The CDR3 contains 16 residues. The CDR3 reads CASSPRSSGGTDTQYF. The CDR3 nucleotides read TGTGCCAGCAGCCCCCGGTCGAGCGGGGGGACAGATACGCAGTATTTT.

Comments on this clonotype: A junction end diverges from the germline sequence, so it may reflect a read error. DNA of the CDR3: TGCGCCAGCAGCCTCCAGACAGGACGTTATGGTTACACCTTC. Its translation: CASSLQTGRYGYTF. The V call is TRBV4-1, the J call TRBJ1-2; D possibly corresponds to TRBD1 (6 bases). The CDR3 is 14 amino acids. Germline assignment: CDR1 MGHRA and CDR2 YSYEKL.

This clonotype occurred many times. V usage is TRBV7-3 and J usage is TRBJ2-1; 15 bases are shared with TRBD2. Germline loops: CDR1 SGHTA, CDR2 FQGTGA. There are 17 residues in the CDR3. J lost 5 bases, V lost 5 bases, and 7 bases had no gene match. The CDR3 DNA reads TGTGCCAGCAGCCCATTCGGACTAGCGGGGGGGAACAATGAGCAGTTCTTC. Its translation is CASSPFGLAGGNNEQFF.

About this clonotype itself: A read error may explain this, as a much larger clone is one base away. Here the CDR3 DNA reads TGTGCCAGCAGTCGGGACCACAAATACGAGCAGTTCTTC. Residues: CASSRDHKYEQFF. The chain joins TRBV6-1 to TRBJ2-1, with D perhaps TRBD1 or TRBD2 (5 bases each). The germline V gene encodes CDR1 MNHNS and CDR2 SASEGT. This CDR3 region has 13 residues. Trimming took 5 bases from V and 10 from J, leaving 15 bases between them.

A remark on this clonotype: The germline gene is not matched at one end of the junction; a read error may be the cause. The chain couples TRBV11-1 to TRBJ2-5; D possibly uses TRBD1 or TRBD2 (5 bases each). The CDR3 covers 16 residues. CDR1 and CDR2 (germline): SGHAT, FQDESV (reference sequence). The DNA of the CDR3 is TGTGCCAGCAGCCCGAGGGGAGCCCTACACCAAGAGACCCGGTACTTC. This encodes CASSPRGALHQETRYF.

Concerning this clonotype itself: A much larger clonotype is one base distant, so this may be a read error. The gene calls are TRBV28 and TRBJ1-2; 8 bases line up with TRBD1. The trim removed 8 bases at V and 3 bases at J, leaving 11 bases unmatched. The CDR3 spans 15 residues. The germline V gene has CDR1 MDHEN and CDR2 SYDVKM. In nucleotides, the CDR3 is TGTGCCAGCGAATTACAGGGGGTACCTCACTATGGCTACACCTTC. Translation gives CASELQGVPHYGYTF.

At least ten counts were recorded for this clonotype. The V call is TRBV5-5, the J call TRBJ2-3; 7 bases agree with TRBD1. V shed 0 bases, J shed 2 bases, and the junction held 9 bases outside the gene matches. The germline V gene has CDR1 SGHKS and CDR2 YYEKEE (reference sequence). The length of the CDR3 is 17 residues. In DNA form, the CDR3 reads TGTGCCAGCAGCTTGGGCCTAGTAGGACAGGCCACAGATACGCAGTATTTT. This sequence encodes CASSLGLVGQATDTQYF. Combining the CDR3 with reference TRBV5-5 and TRBJ2-3 gives the whole variable domain DAGVTQSPTHLIKTRGQQVTLRCSPISGHKSVSWYQQVLGQGPQFIFQYYEKEERGRGNFPDRFSARQFPNYSSELNVNALLLGDSALYLCASSLGLVGQATDTQYFGPGTRLTVL.